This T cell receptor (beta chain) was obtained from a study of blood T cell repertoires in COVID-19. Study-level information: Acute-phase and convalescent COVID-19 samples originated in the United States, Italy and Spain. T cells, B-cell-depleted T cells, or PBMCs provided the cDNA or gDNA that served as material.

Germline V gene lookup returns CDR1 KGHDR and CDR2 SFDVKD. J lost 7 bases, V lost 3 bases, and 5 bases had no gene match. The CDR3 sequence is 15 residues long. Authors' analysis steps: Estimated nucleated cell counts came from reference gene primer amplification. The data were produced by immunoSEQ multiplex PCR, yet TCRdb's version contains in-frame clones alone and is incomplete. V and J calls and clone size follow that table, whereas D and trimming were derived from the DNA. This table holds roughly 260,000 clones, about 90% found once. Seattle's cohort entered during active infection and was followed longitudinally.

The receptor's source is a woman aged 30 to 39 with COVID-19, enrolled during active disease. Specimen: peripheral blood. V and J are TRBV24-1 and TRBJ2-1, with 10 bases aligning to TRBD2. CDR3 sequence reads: CATSDRLAGPNEQFF. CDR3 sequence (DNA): TGTGCCACCAGTGATAGACTAGCGGGCCCGAATGAGCAGTTCTTC.